This T cell receptor (beta chain) was identified during a study of T cell responses to AZD1222 COVID-19 vaccine. Whole-study findings and limits: Baseline seropositives among AZD1222 recipients totaled only 5 or 6.

A word on this clone: Its antigen is undetermined.

The germline V gene has CDR1 MNHEY and CDR2 SMNVEV (reference sequence). The CDR3 is made up of 16 amino acids. The germline V and J ends were trimmed by 5 bases and 0 bases, with 13 bases remaining between them. TCRdb's copy holds only in-frame clones and misses some; the assay was immunoSEQ multiplex PCR. The sample lists approximately 260,000 clones, just over 90% occurring once. The V call is TRBV27, the J call TRBJ2-2; D might be TRBD1 or TRBD2, each matching 5 bases. The sample in question was peripheral blood, obtained on day 0 of AZD1222 vaccination. The sequence was collected from an adult in good health. DNA of the CDR3: TGTGCCAGCAGTCCACGGGGCCGCGCGAACACCGGGGAGCTGTTTTTT. Its translation: CASSPRGRANTGELFF.